This T cell receptor (beta chain) stems from a study of blood T cell repertoires in COVID-19. CDR3 length: 15 amino acids. Germline values: CDR1 SNHLY, CDR2 FYNNEI. Trimming left V 9 bases short and J 3 bases short, with 20 bases between. TCRdb keeps only in-frame clones here, not all; method: immunoSEQ multiplex PCR. The sample has approximately 250,000 clones; around four fifths are singletons. The chain combines TRBV2 with TRBJ1-2, with TRBD1 as a possible D gene (5 bases). The sequenced sample was peripheral blood. This TCR derives from a woman aged 60-70 years with active or convalescent COVID-19. The chain's CDR3 is CARGGATVRDYGYTF. CDR3 sequence (DNA): TGTGCCAGAGGAGGGGCAACGGTACGAGACTATGGCTACACCTTC.